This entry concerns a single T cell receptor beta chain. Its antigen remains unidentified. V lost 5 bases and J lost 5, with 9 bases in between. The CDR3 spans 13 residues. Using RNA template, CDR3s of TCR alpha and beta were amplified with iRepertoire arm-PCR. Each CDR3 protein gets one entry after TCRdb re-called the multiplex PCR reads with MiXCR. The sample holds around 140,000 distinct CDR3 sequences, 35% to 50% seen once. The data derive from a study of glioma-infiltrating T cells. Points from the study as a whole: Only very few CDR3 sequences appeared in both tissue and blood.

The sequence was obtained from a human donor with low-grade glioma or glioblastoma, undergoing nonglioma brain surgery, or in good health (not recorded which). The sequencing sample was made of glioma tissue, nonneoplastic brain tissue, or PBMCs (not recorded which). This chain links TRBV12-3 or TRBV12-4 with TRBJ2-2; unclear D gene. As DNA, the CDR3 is TGTGCCAGCAGTCAAGTAGAGACCGGGGAGCTGTTTTTT. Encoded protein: CASSQVETGELFF.